This T cell receptor (beta chain) was recovered during a study of control samples from healthy donors and cancer patients. V was shortened by 0 bases and J by 4 bases, with 14 bases between the two germline ends. Per the germline V gene, CDR1 is SGHDN and CDR2 is FVKESK. CDR3 length equals 16 residues. Assay used: immunoSEQ multiplex PCR; TCRdb lists only in-frame clones, some missing. The sample has about 48,000 clones, about 93% seen once; the top ten hold 23%. The source material was PBMCs. The sequence came from a woman aged 45-65 years with head and neck cancer. V gene TRBV14 combines with J gene TRBJ2-3; either TRBD1 or TRBD2 may fit D (5 bases each). The chain's CDR3 is CASSQDLYRRSDTQYF. CDR3 in DNA: TGTGCCAGCAGCCAAGATTTATACAGGAGGTCAGATACGCAGTATTTT.